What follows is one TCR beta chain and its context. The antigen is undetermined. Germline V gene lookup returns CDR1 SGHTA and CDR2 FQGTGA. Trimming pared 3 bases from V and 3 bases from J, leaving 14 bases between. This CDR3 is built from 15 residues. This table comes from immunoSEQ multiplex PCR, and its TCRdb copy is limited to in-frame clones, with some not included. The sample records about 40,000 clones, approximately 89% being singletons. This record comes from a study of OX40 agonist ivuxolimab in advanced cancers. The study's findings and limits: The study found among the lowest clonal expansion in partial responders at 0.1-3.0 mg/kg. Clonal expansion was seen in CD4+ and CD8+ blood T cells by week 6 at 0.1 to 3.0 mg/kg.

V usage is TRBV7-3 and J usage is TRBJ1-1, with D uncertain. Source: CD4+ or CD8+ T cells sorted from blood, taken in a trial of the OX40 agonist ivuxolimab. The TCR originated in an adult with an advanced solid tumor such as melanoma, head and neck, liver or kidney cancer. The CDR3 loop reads CASSLGGRWDTEAFF. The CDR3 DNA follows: TGTGCCAGCAGCTTGGGAGGACGCTGGGACACTGAAGCTTTCTTT.